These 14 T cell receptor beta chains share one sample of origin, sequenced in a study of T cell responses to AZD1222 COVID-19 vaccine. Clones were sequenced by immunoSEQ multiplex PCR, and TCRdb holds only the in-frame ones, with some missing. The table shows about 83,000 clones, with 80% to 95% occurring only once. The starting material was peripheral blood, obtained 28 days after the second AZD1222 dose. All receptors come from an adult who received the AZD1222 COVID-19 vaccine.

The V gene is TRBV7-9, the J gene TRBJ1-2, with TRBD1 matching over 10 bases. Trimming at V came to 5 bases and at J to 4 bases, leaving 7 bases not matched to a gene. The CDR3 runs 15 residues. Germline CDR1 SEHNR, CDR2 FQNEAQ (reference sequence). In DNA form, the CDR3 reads TGTGCCAGCAGCCCGCGACAGGGGGCCAGCTATGGCTACACCTTC. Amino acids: CASSPRQGASYGYTF.

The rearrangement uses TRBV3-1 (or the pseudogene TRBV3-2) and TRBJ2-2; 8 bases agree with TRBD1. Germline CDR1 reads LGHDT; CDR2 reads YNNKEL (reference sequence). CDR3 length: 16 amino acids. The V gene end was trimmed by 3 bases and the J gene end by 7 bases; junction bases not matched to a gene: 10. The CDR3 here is CASSQRTGRSLGELFF. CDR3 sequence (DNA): TGTGCCAGCAGCCAGCGGACAGGGCGTTCGCTCGGGGAGCTGTTTTTT.

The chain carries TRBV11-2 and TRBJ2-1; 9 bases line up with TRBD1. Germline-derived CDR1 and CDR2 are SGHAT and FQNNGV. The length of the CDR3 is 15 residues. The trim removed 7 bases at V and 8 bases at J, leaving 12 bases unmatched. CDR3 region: CASTPRGQGGDEQFF. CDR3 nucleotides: TGTGCCAGCACCCCCCGGGGACAGGGAGGAGATGAGCAGTTCTTC.

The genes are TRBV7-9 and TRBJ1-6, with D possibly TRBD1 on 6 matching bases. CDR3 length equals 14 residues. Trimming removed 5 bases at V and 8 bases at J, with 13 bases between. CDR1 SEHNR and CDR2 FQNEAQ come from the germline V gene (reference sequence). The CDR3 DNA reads TGTGCCAGCAGCCTGACAGGTTTAGATTCACCCCTCCACTTT. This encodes CASSLTGLDSPLHF.

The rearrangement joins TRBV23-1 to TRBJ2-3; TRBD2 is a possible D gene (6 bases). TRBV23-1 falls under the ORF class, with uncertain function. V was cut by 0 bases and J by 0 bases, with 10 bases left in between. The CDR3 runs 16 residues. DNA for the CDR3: TGCGCCAGCAGTCAATCAATAAGCGGGAGCACAGATACGCAGTATTTT. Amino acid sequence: CASSQSISGSTDTQYF.

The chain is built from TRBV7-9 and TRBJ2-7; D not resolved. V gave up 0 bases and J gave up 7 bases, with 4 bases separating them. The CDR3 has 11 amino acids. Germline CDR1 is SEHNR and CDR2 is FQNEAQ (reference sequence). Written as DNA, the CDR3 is TGTGCCAGCAGCTTAGCGGAAGAGCAGTACTTC. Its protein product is CASSLAEEQYF. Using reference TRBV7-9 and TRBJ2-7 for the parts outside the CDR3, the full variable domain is DTGVSQNPRHKITKRGQNVTFRCDPISEHNRLYWYRQTLGQGPEFLTYFQNEAQLEKSRLLSDRFSAERPKGSFSTLEIQRTEQGDSAMYLCASSLAEEQYFGPGTRLTVT.

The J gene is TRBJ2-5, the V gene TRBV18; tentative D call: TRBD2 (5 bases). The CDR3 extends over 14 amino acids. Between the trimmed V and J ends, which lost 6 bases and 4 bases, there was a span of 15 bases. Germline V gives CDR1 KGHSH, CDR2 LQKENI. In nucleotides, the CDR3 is TGTGCCAGCTCCCCCACCCTCGGAGGAGAGACCCAGTACTTC. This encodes CASSPTLGGETQYF. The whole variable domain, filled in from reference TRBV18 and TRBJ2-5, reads NAGVMQNPRHLVRRRGQEARLRCSPMKGHSHVYWYRQLPEEGLKFMVYLQKENIIDESGMPKERFSAEFPKEGPSILRIQQVVRGDSAAYFCASSPTLGGETQYFGPGTRLLVL.

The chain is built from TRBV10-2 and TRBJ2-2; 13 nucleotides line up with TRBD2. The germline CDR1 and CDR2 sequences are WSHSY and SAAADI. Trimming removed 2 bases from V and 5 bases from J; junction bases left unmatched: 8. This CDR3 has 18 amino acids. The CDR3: CASSERTSGRVYTGELFF. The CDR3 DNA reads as TGCGCCAGCAGTGAGAGGACTAGCGGGAGAGTCTATACCGGGGAGCTGTTTTTT.

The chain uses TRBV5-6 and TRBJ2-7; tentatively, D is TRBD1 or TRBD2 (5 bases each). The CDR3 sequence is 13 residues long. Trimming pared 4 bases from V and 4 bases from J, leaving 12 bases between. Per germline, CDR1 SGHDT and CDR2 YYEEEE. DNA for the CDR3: TGTGCCAGCAGCCCCGGGACGGCGTACGAGCAGTACTTC. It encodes CASSPGTAYEQYF. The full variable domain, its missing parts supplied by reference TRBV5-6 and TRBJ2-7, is DAGVTQSPTHLIKTRGQQVTLRCSPKSGHDTVSWYQQALGQGPQFIFQYYEEEERQRGNFPDRFSGHQFPNYSSELNVNALLLGDSALYLCASSPGTAYEQYFGPGTRLTVT.

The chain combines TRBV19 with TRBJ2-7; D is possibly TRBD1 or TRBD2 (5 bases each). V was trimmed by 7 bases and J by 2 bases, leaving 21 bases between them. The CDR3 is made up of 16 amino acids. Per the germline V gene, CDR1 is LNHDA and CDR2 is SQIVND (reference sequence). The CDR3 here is CASKPSGPTYPYEQYF. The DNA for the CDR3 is TGTGCCAGTAAACCTTCGGGGCCCACGTACCCCTACGAGCAGTACTTC.

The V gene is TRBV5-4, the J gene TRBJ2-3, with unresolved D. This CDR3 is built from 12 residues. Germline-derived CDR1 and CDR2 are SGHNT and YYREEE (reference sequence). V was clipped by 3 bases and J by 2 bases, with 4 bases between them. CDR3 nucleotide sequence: TGTGCCAGCAGCTCCCCCACAGATACGCAGTATTTT. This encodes CASSSPTDTQYF.

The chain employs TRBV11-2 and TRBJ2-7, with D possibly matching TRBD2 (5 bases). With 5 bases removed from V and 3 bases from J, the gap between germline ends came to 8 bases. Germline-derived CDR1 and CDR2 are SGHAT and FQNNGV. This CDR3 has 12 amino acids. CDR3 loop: CASSLGLYEQYF. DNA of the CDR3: TGTGCCAGCAGCCTCGGACTCTACGAGCAGTACTTC. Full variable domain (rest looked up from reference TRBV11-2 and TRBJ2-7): EAGVAQSPRYKIIEKRQSVAFWCNPISGHATLYWYQQILGQGPKLLIQFQNNGVVDDSQLPKDRFSAERLKGVDSTLKIQPAKLEDSAVYLCASSLGLYEQYFGPGTRLTVT.

The CDR3 is CASGWGPNQPQHF. In DNA, the CDR3 is TGTGCCAGCGGCTGGGGGCCCAATCAGCCCCAGCATTTT. The V and J genes are TRBV12-3 or TRBV12-4 and TRBJ1-5; TRBD1 is a possible D gene (6 bases). This CDR3 is built from 13 residues. V was clipped by 8 bases and J by 3 bases, with 11 bases between them.

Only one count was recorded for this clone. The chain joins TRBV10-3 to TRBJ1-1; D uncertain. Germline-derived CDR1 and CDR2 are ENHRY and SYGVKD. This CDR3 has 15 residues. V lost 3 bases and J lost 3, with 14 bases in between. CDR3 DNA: TGTGCCATCAGTGACAGTGCGGCGGGCTACACTGAAGCTTTCTTT. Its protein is CAISDSAAGYTEAFF.